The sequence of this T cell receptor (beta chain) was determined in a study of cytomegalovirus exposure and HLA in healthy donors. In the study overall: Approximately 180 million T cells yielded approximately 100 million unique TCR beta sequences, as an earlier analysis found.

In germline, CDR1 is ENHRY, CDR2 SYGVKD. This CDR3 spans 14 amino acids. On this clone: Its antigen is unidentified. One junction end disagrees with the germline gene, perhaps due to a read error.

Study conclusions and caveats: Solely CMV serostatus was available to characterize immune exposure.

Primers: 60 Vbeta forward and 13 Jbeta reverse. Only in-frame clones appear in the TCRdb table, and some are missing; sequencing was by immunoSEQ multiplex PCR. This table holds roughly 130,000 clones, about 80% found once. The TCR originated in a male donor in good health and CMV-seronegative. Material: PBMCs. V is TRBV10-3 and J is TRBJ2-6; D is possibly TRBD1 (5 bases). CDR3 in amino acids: CAISLSSGANGLTF. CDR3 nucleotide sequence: TGTGCCATCAGTCTGAGCTCTGGGGCCAACGGCCTGACTTTC.